This TCR beta chain derives from a study of control samples from healthy donors and cancer patients (dated by TCRdb to 2018 to 2020). A remark on this clone: Its antigen specificity is not known. No much larger clone is present one base from it, and per-base qualities are unavailable.

Libraries were built with the immunoSEQ multiplex PCR assay. TCRdb holds this immuneACCESS table with in-frame rearrangements only. Some clones are missing; in checked studies, unresolved V genes explain under half, and the rest has no known cause. The sample profile shows 57,000 or so clones; about 93% of them were found once. 3% to 4% of the sample rests with the top ten. Measured from the cysteine to the phenylalanine, the CDR3 is 16 residues long. Of the read, only the CDR3 DNA is kept; its 48 bases are in frame from base 1. At the junction V is shortened by 5 bases and J by 6 bases; bases outside the gene matches: 9. In the germline V gene, CDR1 corresponds to MDHEN and CDR2 to SYDVKM.

The material sequenced was blood. The chain links TRBV28 with TRBJ1-4, and 10 junctional nucleotides match TRBD1. The sequence was obtained from a man aged 25-45 years in good health. The DNA sequence is given as TGTGCCAGCAGTCGTGCCGGGACAGGGGTTGATGAAAAACTGTTTTTT. It codes for CASSRAGTGVDEKLFF. Here the CDR3 is joined to the reference TRBV28 and TRBJ1-4 genes, and the full variable domain is: DVKVTQSSRYLVKRTGEKVFLECVQDMDHENMFWYRQDPGLGLRLIYFSYDVKMKEKGDIPEGYSVSREKKERFSLILESASTNQTSMYLCASSRAGTGVDEKLFFGSGTQLSVL.